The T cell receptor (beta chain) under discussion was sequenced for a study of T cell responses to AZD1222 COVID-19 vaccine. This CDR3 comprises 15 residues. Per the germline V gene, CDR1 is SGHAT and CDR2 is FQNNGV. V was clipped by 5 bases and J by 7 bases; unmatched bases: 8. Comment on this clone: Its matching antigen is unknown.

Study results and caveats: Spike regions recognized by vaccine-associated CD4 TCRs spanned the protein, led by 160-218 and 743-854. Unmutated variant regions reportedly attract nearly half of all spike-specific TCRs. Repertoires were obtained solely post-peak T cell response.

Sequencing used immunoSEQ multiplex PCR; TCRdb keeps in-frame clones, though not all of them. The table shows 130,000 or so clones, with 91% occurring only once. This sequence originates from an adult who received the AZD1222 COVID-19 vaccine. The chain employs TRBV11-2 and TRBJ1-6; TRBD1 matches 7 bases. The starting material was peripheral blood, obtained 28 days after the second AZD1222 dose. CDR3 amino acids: CASSPRQGGNSPLHF. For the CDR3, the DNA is TGTGCCAGCAGCCCTCGACAGGGAGGGAATTCACCCCTCCACTTT.